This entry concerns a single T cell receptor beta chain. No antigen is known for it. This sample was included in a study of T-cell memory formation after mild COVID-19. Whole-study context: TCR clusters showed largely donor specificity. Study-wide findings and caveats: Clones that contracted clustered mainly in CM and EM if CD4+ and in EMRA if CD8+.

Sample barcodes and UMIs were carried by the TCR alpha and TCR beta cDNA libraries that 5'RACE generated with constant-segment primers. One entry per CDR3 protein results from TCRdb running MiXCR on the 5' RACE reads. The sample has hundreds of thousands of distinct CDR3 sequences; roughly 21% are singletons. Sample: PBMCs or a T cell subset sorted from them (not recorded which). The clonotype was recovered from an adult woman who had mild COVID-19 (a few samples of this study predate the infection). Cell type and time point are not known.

The CDR3 DNA sequence: TGTGCCTGGAGTGTCGGTGAGCAGTTCTTC. This translates into CAWSVGEQFF. The chain recombines TRBV30 with TRBJ2-1; D is unresolved. The CDR3 is made up of 10 amino acids. V was trimmed by 0 bases and J by 9 bases, leaving 3 bases between them. Germline CDR1 reads GTSNPN; CDR2 reads SVGIG (reference sequence).